Sequencing of this T cell receptor beta chain was carried out in a study of blood T cells in healthy people across ages. Through a sample-barcoded 5' primer and a J-beta primer mix, a second PCR was run for roughly 6 to 12 cycles. All cDNA molecules were each tagged by a template-switch adaptor with 12 random nucleotides. MiXCR, run by TCRdb on the 5' RACE reads, gives a single entry per CDR3 protein. The sample lists around 700,000 distinct CDR3 sequences, 20% to 30% occurring once. This clonotype was detected a few times. This CDR3 has 15 residues. Losses at the gene ends were 3 bases for V and 4 bases for J; bases not matched to a gene: 7. Germline CDR1 is SGDLS and CDR2 is YYNGEE. The sample was also linked to a second study, of T cells of mothers and their children.

This TCR derives from a boy between 10 and 17 years old in good health. Sequenced sample: blood. The V and J genes are TRBV9 and TRBJ2-5; 9 bases fit TRBD2. CDR3 residues: CASSARAGGTETQYF. In DNA form, the CDR3 reads TGTGCCAGCAGCGCTAGAGCGGGGGGAACAGAGACCCAGTACTTC.